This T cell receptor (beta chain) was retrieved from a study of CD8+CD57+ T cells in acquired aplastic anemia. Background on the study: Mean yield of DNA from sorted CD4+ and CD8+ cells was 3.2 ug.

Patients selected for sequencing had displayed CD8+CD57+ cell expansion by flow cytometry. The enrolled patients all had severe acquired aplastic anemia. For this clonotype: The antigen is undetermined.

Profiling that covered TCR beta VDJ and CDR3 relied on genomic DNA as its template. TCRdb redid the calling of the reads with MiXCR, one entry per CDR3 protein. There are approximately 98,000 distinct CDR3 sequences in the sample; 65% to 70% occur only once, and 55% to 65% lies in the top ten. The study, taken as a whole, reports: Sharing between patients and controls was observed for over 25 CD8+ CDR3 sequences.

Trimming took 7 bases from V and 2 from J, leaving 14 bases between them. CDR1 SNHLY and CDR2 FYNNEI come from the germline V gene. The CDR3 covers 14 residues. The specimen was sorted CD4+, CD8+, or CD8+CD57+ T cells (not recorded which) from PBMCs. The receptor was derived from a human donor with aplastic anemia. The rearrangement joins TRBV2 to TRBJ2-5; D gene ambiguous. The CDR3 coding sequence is TGTGCCAGCACCCTTCTTCTGGAGCAAGAGACCCAGTACTTC. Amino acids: CASTLLLEQETQYF.